The 20 T cell receptor beta chains given below trace back to one sample, sequenced in a study of shared clonotypes between healthy human individuals. Measured with immunoSEQ multiplex PCR; TCRdb has only the in-frame clones, and not every one. The sample consists of under 2,000,000 clones, about 95% of them appearing once. CD45RO-negative cells were positively selected for CCR7, leaving out terminally differentiated effector memory CD45RA+ cells. Sequences were obtained from naive CD8+ T cells sorted from blood. These receptors were taken from a man younger than 35 in good health.

V usage is TRBV2 and J usage is TRBJ1-3, with D perhaps TRBD1 (6 bases). Looked up from germline, CDR1 is SNHLY and CDR2 is FYNNEI. V lost 7 bases to trimming and J lost 0 bases, with 19 bases between them. The CDR3 consists of 17 residues. The CDR3 sequence is CASMGVGGPSSGNTIYF. CDR3 in DNA: TGTGCCAGCATGGGGGTCGGGGGGCCCAGCTCTGGAAACACCATATATTTT.

Notes on this clone: The same CDR3 is also encoded by other DNA sequences in this sample. The V call is TRBV11-2, the J call TRBJ2-7; D gene unclear. This CDR3 contains 12 residues. Trimming cost V 3 bases and J 2 bases, with 5 bases left between them. CDR1 SGHAT and CDR2 FQNNGV come from the germline V gene. DNA of the CDR3: TGTGCCAGCAGCTTTGGGACCTACGAGCAGTACTTC. The encoded protein is CASSFGTYEQYF.

V is TRBV11-2 and J is TRBJ2-4; D ambiguous. The CDR3 runs 12 residues. V was cut by 0 bases and J by 7 bases, with 4 bases left in between. The V gene's germline CDR1 is SGHAT and CDR2 FQNNGV. CDR3 nucleotide sequence: TGTGCCAGCAGCTTAGACGCTAACATTCAGTACTTC. Its protein is CASSLDANIQYF.

Points on this clone: The sample carries other DNA sequences with the same CDR3. The J gene is TRBJ2-7, the V gene TRBV4-3; D gene uncertain. CDR1 is LGHNA and CDR2 is YSLEER in the germline V gene. The CDR3 runs 13 residues. V gave up 0 bases and J gave up 4 bases, with 7 bases separating them. CDR3 in DNA: TGCGCCAGCAGCCAAGAGTTGGGTTACGAGCAGTACTTC. It yields the protein CASSQELGYEQYF.

V is TRBV19 and J is TRBJ1-1; 7 bases agree with TRBD1. The junction had 6 bases not matched to a gene; V was cut back by 1 base and J by 4 bases. Germline V CDR1 and CDR2: LNHDA, SQIVND (reference sequence). This CDR3 is 15 amino acids long. CDR3 nucleotides: TGTGCCAGTAGTATAGGCACAGGGGCGAGCACTGAAGCTTTCTTT. This translates into CASSIGTGASTEAFF.

The chain recombines TRBV14 with TRBJ2-7; TRBD2 matches at 9 bases. The CDR3 length is 18 residues. Germline values: CDR1 SGHDN, CDR2 FVKESK. V shed 1 base, J shed 2 bases, and the junction held 12 bases outside the gene matches. The CDR3 DNA is TGTGCCAGCAGCCAAGGTCCTCCCTGGCGGGAGGGCCCCTACGAGCAGTACTTC. This translates into CASSQGPPWREGPYEQYF.

The chain joins TRBV5-6 to TRBJ2-2, with TRBD1 identical over 8 bases. CDR1 SGHDT and CDR2 YYEEEE come from the germline V gene. V lost 2 bases and J lost 6; bases outside the gene matches: 9. This CDR3 is 16 amino acids long. CDR3 sequence reads: CASSFDQGAHPGELFF. Written as DNA, the CDR3 is TGTGCCAGCAGCTTCGATCAGGGGGCGCATCCCGGGGAGCTGTTTTTT.

The V call is TRBV7-8, the J call TRBJ2-7; no clear D gene. CDR3 length: 12 residues. The V and J ends lost 3 bases and 6 bases respectively, with 9 bases between them. Germline values: CDR1 SGHVS, CDR2 FQNEAQ. CDR3 amino acids: CASSFRFAEQYF. As DNA, the CDR3 is TGTGCCAGCAGCTTCAGGTTCGCCGAGCAGTACTTC.

In its sample, this clone was seen once. This same CDR3 is encoded by further DNA sequences in the sample. V is TRBV5-6 and J is TRBJ2-7; unclear D gene. The ends were cut back, 4 bases at V and 3 bases at J, with 8 bases in the middle. CDR1 is SGHDT and CDR2 is YYEEEE in the germline V gene. This CDR3 comprises 12 residues. Written as DNA, the CDR3 is TGTGCCAGCAGCGGTACAAGCTACGAGCAGTACTTC. Amino acids: CASSGTSYEQYF.

The chain uses TRBV2 and TRBJ1-6; D unclear. The CDR3 loop spans 17 amino acids. CDR1 and CDR2 (germline): SNHLY, FYNNEI. V lost 7 bases, J lost 7 bases, and 23 bases lay in between. The DNA for the CDR3 is TGTGCCAGCACTGGGCCGGGAAGGGAAGCAGTAAATTCACCCCTCCACTTT. It is translated as CASTGPGREAVNSPLHF.

This clone was detected once. This chain uses TRBV27 with TRBJ2-4; no definite D call. Per germline, CDR1 MNHEY and CDR2 SMNVEV (reference sequence). The CDR3 spans 16 residues. The ends were cut back, 6 bases at V and 0 bases at J, with 15 bases in the middle. The chain's CDR3 is CASRDGTNIAKNIQYF. Written as DNA, the CDR3 is TGTGCCAGCAGGGACGGCACCAATATAGCCAAAAACATTCAGTACTTC.

V gene TRBV27 combines with J gene TRBJ2-7; TRBD1 agrees at 7 bases. Germline V gene sequence: CDR1 MNHEY, CDR2 SMNVEV (reference sequence). With 8 bases clipped from V and 0 bases from J, the junction kept 4 bases outside the gene matches. The CDR3 totals 13 residues. For the CDR3, the DNA is TGTGCCAGCGCCGACAGGGTCTCCTACGAGCAGTACTTC. Protein product: CASADRVSYEQYF.

Remarks on this clone: Other DNA sequences in this specimen translate into the identical CDR3. This rearrangement joins TRBV27 to TRBJ1-2, with TRBD1 matching over 8 bases. Germline V gene data show CDR1 as MNHEY and CDR2 as SMNVEV (reference sequence). There are 12 residues in the CDR3. V trimming: 4 bases; J trimming: 7 bases; junction bases outside the gene matches: 2. CDR3 DNA sequence: TGTGCCAGCAGTTCGACAGGGGTTGGCTACACCTTC. Residues: CASSSTGVGYTF.

CDR3 sequence: CASSFSFGTDTQYF. The CDR3 DNA follows: TGTGCCAGCAGCTTCTCGTTCGGCACAGATACGCAGTATTTT. The chain employs TRBV5-8 and TRBJ2-3; D gene ambiguous. Germline V CDR1 and CDR2: SGHTS, YDEGEE. V gave up 2 bases and J gave up 1 base, with 8 bases separating them. CDR3 length equals 14 residues.

This clone was counted once. This chain connects TRBV19 to TRBJ2-2, with 7 bases identical to TRBD2. This CDR3 spans 14 amino acids. Per germline, CDR1 LNHDA and CDR2 SQIVND (reference sequence). V was clipped by 1 base and J by 6 bases; unmatched bases: 2. This CDR3 is CASSIAAGAGELFF. In DNA, the CDR3 is TGTGCCAGTAGTATAGCTGCGGGAGCCGGGGAGCTGTTTTTT.

The rearrangement joins TRBV28 to TRBJ2-3, with TRBD2 matching over 10 bases. The germline V gene has CDR1 MDHEN and CDR2 SYDVKM. J was trimmed by 4 bases and V by 5 bases; bases with no gene match: 6. This CDR3 is built from 15 residues. In DNA, the CDR3 is TGTGCCAGCAGTCTAGCGGGGGATGAGGCAGATACGCAGTATTTT. Translating it yields CASSLAGDEADTQYF.

The rearrangement joins TRBV10-3 to TRBJ2-1, with TRBD2 as a possible D gene (5 bases). Germline lookup yields CDR1 ENHRY and CDR2 SYGVKD. V lost 0 bases and J lost 8, with 20 bases in between. The CDR3 has 17 amino acids. CDR3 residues: CAISESSGPVVRDEQFF. CDR3 coding DNA: TGTGCCATCAGTGAGTCATCGGGCCCAGTAGTGAGGGATGAGCAGTTCTTC.

The gene calls are TRBV5-1 and TRBJ2-1; no clear D. CDR1 is SGHRS, CDR2 YFSETQ, per germline. The ends were cut back, 3 bases at V and 3 bases at J, with 10 bases in the middle. CDR3 length equals 14 residues. As DNA, the CDR3 is TGCGCCAGCAGCTCACCGACGGACTACAATGAGCAGTTCTTC. Translated: CASSSPTDYNEQFF. Complete variable domain (other parts from reference TRBV5-1 and TRBJ2-1): KAGVTQTPRYLIKTRGQQVTLSCSPISGHRSVSWYQQTPGQGLQFLFEYFSETQRNKGNFPGRFSGRQFSNSRSEMNVSTLELGDSALYLCASSSPTDYNEQFFGPGTRLTVL.

This clone has just one count. This chain uses TRBV7-9 with TRBJ2-1; D may be TRBD1 (5 bases). V was cut by 0 bases and J by 8 bases, with 11 bases left in between. Germline values: CDR1 SEHNR, CDR2 FQNEAQ (reference sequence). This CDR3 is 14 amino acids long. The CDR3 spells CASSLAGASDEQFF. The CDR3 bases are TGTGCCAGCAGCTTAGCTGGGGCCTCGGATGAGCAGTTCTTC.

This rearrangement joins TRBV30 to TRBJ1-4; D is uncertain. Germline CDR1 GTSNPN, CDR2 SVGIG (reference sequence). This CDR3 is built from 14 residues. The V end lost 5 bases, the J end lost 0 bases, and 10 bases lay between the germline ends. CDR3 sequence: CAWQEVATNEKLFF. DNA of the CDR3: TGTGCCTGGCAGGAGGTTGCAACTAATGAAAAACTGTTTTTT.